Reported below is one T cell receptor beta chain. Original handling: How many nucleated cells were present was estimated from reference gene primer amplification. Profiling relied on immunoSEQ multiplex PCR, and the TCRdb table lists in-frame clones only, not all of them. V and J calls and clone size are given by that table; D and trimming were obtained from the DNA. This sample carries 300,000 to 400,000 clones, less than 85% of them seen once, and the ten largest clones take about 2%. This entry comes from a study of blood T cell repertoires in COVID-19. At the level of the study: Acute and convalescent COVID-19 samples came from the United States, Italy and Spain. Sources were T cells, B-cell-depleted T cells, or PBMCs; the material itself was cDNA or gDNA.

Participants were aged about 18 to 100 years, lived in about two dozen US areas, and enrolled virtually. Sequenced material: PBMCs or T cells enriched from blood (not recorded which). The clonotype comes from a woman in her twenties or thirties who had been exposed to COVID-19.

The CDR3 loop is CTSSQETPGNTEAFF. The DNA for the CDR3 is TGCACCAGCAGCCAAGAGACCCCAGGGAACACTGAAGCTTTCTTT. This chain uses TRBV1 with TRBJ1-1; TRBD1 is the table's D call and was not checked against the DNA. TRBV1 represents a pseudogene. The length of the CDR3 is 15 residues.